The rows below give T cell receptor beta chains drawn from one sample of a study of tissue T cells after allogeneic stem cell transplantation. The data were produced by immunoSEQ multiplex PCR, yet TCRdb's version contains in-frame clones alone and is incomplete. The profile covers 600 or so clones, with 80% to 90% appearing a single time and about 12% taken by the ten largest. The sequenced sample was duodenal tissue, obtained at autopsy. The receptors were sampled from a male patient between 35 and 70 years old with steroid-refractory graft-versus-host disease after an allogeneic stem cell transplant. Some T cells may be provided by the graft donor. Each CDR3 is given with its conserved first and last residue. A D gene is named only where the DNA matches it firmly. Clone size is shown for a subset of rows, as once, few, many or a class of expanded clone.

V gene	D gene	J gene	clone size	CDR3 DNA	CDR3 protein
TRBV7-8	NA	TRBJ1-1	NA	TGTGCCAGCAGCTGGGGGGTCGTGGGCACTGAAGCTTTCTTT	CASSWGVVGTEAFF
TRBV7-9	NA	TRBJ1-2	NA	TGTGCCAGCAGCTCGCACCTGGTGGGGAACTATGGCTACACCTTC	CASSSHLVGNYGYTF
TRBV9	TRBD1	TRBJ1-6	NA	TGTGCCAGCAGCCCGGGACAGGGTTGGTCACCCCTCCACTTT	CASSPGQGWSPLHF
TRBV29-1	TRBD1	TRBJ1-1	once	TGCAGCGTTGCCACGCGACAGGGATACGAGGCGGCTGAAGCTTTCTTT	CSVATRQGYEAAEAFF
TRBV9	NA	TRBJ2-1	NA	TGTGCCAGCAGCGTAGCGGTAGTAAACTACAATGAGCAGTTCTTC	CASSVAVVNYNEQFF
TRBV12-3/TRBV12-4	NA	TRBJ1-2	once	TGTGCCAGCAGGATGTATTACGGCTACACCTTC	CASRMYYGYTF
TRBV10-3	TRBD1	TRBJ2-2	NA	TGTGCCATCAGTCTCGACAGGGGGGATACCGGGGAGCTGTTTTTT	CAISLDRGDTGELFF
TRBV6-2/TRBV6-3	NA	TRBJ2-7	NA	TGTGCCAGCAGTTATGCTGGCTACGAGCAGTACTTC	CASSYAGYEQYF
TRBV5-6	NA	TRBJ1-2	NA	TGTGCCAGCAGCTTGCAGGGCCCGCACCTGAACTATGGCTACACCTTC	CASSLQGPHLNYGYTF
TRBV7-6	TRBD1	TRBJ1-1	NA	TGTGCCAGCAGCCAAGACAGGGGGAACACTGAAGCTTTCTTT	CASSQDRGNTEAFF
TRBV5-1	NA	TRBJ2-2	NA	TGCGCCAGCAGCTTGGGTGACACCGCAAACACCGGGGAGCTGTTTTTT	CASSLGDTANTGELFF
TRBV10-1	TRBD1	TRBJ2-3	NA	TGCGCCAGCAGTGAATTCTATACCGGGACAGGCACAGATACGCAGTATTTT	CASSEFYTGTGTDTQYF
TRBV28	TRBD1	TRBJ2-5	NA	TGTGCCAGCAGCCCCGCGTCAGGGGGCTGGGAGACCCAGTACTTC	CASSPASGGWETQYF
TRBV7-2	NA	TRBJ2-7	once	TGTGCCAGCGCCCGGGACCCGAGCTCCTACGAGCAGTACTTC	CASARDPSSYEQYF
TRBV30	NA	TRBJ2-6	NA	TGTGCCTGGTTTCCTAAGCGTTATAAAAGTCGGGCCAACGTCCTGACTTTC	CAWFPKRYKSRANVLTF
TRBV30	TRBD1	TRBJ1-1	NA	TGTGCCTGGAGCGGGACAGCGAACACTGAAGCTTTCTTT	CAWSGTANTEAFF
TRBV7-3	TRBD2	TRBJ2-3	few	TGTGCCAGCAGCAAGACTAGCGGGGGGGCGGATACGCAGTATTTT	CASSKTSGGADTQYF
TRBV7-4	NA	TRBJ1-2	NA	TGTGCCAGCAGCATTTATACTTCAGCTCAGACCTATGGCTACACCTTC	CASSIYTSAQTYGYTF
TRBV5-1	NA	TRBJ2-3	NA	TGCGCCAGCAGCTTGGGGGGGTCGACTAGCACAGATACGCAGTATTTT	CASSLGGSTSTDTQYF
TRBV7-2	TRBD2	TRBJ2-7	once	TGTGCCAGCAGCTCGACTAGCGGGCCCCATATCGAGCAGTACTTC	CASSSTSGPHIEQYF
TRBV5-1	TRBD2	TRBJ2-7	once	TGCGCCAGCAGCTGGGGGACTAGCGGGGCCTACGAGCAGTACTTC	CASSWGTSGAYEQYF
TRBV19	NA	TRBJ1-6	NA	TGTGCCAGTAGACAGGGAAGATCCCTTAATTCACCCCTCCACTTT	CASRQGRSLNSPLHF
TRBV5-1	NA	TRBJ2-4	NA	TGCGCCAGCAGCGGGGGACGGGCGGGGGCGGCCGAAAGAACTCAGTACTTC	CASSGGRAGAAERTQYF
TRBV6-2/TRBV6-3	TRBD1	TRBJ2-3	NA	TGTGCCAGCAGTTACTCGAATGACAGGGTTAAGGCGTCAGATACGCAGTATTTT	CASSYSNDRVKASDTQYF
TRBV27	NA	TRBJ1-1	few	TGTGCCAGCAGCCTCCAGGGGACCACTGAAGCTTTCTTT	CASSLQGTTEAFF
TRBV4-3	NA	TRBJ2-7	NA	TGCGCCAGCAGCCAACCCCACCCCCAGGGACCCAAAGAGCAGTACTTC	CASSQPHPQGPKEQYF